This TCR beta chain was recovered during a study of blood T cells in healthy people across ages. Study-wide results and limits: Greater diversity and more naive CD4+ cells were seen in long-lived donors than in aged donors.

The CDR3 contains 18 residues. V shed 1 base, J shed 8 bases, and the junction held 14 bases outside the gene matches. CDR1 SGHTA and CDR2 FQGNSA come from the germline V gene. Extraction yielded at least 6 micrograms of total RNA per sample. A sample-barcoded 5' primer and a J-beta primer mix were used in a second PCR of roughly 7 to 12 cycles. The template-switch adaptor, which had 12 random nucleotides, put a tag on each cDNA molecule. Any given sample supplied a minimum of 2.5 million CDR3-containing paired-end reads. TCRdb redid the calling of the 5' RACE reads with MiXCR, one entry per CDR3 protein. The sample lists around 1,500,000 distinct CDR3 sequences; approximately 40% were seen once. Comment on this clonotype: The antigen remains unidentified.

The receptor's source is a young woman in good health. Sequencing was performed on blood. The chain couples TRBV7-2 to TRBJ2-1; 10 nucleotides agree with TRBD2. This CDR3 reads CASSLGWASGSLIDEQFF. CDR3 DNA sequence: TGTGCCAGCAGCTTAGGATGGGCTAGCGGGAGTCTTATTGATGAGCAGTTCTTC.